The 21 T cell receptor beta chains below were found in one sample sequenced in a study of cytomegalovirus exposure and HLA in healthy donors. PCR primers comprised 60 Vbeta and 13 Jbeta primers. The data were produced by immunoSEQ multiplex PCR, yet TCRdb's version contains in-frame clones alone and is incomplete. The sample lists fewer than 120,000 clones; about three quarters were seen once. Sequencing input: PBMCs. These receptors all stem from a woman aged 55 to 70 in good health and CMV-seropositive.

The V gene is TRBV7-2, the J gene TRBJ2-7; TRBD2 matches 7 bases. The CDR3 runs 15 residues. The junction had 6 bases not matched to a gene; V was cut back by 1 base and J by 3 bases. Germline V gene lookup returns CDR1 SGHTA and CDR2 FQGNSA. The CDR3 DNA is TGTGCCAGCAGCTTAGTTACTAGCGTTAGCTACGAGCAGTACTTC. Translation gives CASSLVTSVSYEQYF.

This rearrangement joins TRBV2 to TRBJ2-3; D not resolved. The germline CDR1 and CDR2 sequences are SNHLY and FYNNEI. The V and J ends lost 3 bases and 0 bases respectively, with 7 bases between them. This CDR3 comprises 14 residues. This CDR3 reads CASSDSSSTDTQYF. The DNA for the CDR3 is TGTGCCAGCAGTGATTCTTCTAGCACAGATACGCAGTATTTT.

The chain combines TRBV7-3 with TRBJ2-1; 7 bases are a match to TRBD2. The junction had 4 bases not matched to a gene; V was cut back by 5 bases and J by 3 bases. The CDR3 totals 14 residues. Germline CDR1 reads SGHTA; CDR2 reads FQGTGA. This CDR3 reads CASSGGGDYNEQFF. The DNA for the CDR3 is TGTGCCAGCAGCGGGGGGGGAGACTACAATGAGCAGTTCTTC. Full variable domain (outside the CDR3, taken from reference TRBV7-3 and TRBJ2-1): GAGVSQTPSNKVTEKGKYVELRCDPISGHTALYWYRQSLGQGPEFLIYFQGTGAADDSGLPNDRFFAVRPEGSVSTLKIQRTERGDSAVYLCASSGGGDYNEQFFGPGTRLTVL.

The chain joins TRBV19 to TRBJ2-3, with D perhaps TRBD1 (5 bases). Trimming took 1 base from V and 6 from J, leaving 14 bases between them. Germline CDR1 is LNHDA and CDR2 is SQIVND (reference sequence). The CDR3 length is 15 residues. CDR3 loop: CASSIVRTQGDTQYF. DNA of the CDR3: TGTGCCAGTAGTATAGTCCGGACCCAGGGTGATACGCAGTATTTT.

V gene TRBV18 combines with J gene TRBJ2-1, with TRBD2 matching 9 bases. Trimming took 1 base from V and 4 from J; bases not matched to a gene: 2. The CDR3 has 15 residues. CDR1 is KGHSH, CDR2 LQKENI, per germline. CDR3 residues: CASSPLAGEYNEQFF. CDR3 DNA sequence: TGTGCCAGCTCACCACTAGCGGGAGAATACAATGAGCAGTTCTTC.

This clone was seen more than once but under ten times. The CDR3 protein is CASSYHDRNEKLFF. In DNA, the CDR3 is TGTGCCAGCAGCTACCATGACAGAAATGAAAAACTGTTTTTT. The chain has TRBV7-9 and TRBJ1-4; TRBD1 is a possible D gene (5 bases). V was trimmed by 4 bases and J by 5 bases, leaving 11 bases between them. The CDR3 length is 14 residues. Per the germline V gene, CDR1 is SEHNR and CDR2 is FQNEAQ (reference sequence). The full variable domain, its missing parts supplied by reference TRBV7-9 and TRBJ1-4, is DTGVSQNPRHKITKRGQNVTFRCDPISEHNRLYWYRQTLGQGPEFLTYFQNEAQLEKSRLLSDRFSAERPKGSFSTLEIQRTEQGDSAMYLCASSYHDRNEKLFFGSGTQLSVL.

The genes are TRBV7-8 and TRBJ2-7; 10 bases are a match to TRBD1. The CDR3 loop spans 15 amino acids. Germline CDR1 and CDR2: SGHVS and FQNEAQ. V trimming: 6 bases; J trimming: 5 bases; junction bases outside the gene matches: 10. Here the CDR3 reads CASSSWDRGIDEQYF. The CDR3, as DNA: TGTGCCAGCAGTTCTTGGGACAGGGGTATCGACGAGCAGTACTTC.

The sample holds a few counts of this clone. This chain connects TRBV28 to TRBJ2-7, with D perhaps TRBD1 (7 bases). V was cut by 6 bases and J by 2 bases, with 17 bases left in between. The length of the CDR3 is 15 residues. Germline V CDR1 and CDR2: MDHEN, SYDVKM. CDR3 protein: CASSWGGGGTYEQYF. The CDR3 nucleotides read TGTGCCAGCAGCTGGGGCGGAGGGGGCACCTACGAGCAGTACTTC.

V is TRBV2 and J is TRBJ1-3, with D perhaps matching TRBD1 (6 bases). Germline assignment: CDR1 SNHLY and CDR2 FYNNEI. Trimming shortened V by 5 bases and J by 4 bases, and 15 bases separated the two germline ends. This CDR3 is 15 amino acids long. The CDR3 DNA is TGTGCCAGCAGTATTACAGGGTTAGGAGGAAACACCATATATTTT. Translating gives CASSITGLGGNTIYF.

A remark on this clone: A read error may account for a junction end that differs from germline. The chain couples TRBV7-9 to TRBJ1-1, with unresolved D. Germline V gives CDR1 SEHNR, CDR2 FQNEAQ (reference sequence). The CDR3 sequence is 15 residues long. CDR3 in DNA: TGTTCCAGCAGTTCCCGAACGACAACCAACACTGAAGCTTTCTTT. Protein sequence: CSSSSRTTTNTEAFF.

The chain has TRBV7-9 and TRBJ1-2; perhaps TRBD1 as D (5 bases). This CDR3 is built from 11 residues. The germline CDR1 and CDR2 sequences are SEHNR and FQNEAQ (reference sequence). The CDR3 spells CAVGGSYGYTF. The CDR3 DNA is TGTGCTGTTGGGGGGAGCTATGGCTACACCTTC.

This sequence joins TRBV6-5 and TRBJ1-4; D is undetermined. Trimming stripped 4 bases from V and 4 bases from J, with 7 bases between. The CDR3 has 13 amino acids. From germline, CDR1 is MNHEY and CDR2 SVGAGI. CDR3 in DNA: TGTGCCAGCAGTTCCCGAGTTAATGAAAAACTGTTTTTT. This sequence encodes CASSSRVNEKLFF.

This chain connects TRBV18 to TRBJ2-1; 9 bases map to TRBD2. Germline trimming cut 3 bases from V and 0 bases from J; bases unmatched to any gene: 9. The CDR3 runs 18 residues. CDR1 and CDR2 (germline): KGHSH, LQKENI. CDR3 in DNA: TGTGCCAGCTCACCTCGGGCCTTTAGCGGGAGCTCCTACAATGAGCAGTTCTTC. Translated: CASSPRAFSGSSYNEQFF.

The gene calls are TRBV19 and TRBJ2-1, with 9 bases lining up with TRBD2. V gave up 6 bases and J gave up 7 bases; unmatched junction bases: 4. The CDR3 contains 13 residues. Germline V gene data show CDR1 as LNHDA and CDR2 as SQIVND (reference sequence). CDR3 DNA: TGTGCCAGTAGCCCTAGCGGGATGAATGAGCAGTTCTTC. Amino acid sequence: CASSPSGMNEQFF.

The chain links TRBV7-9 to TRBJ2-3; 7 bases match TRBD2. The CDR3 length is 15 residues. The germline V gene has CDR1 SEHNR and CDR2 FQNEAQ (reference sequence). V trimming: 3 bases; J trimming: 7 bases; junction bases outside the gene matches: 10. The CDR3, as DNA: TGTGCCAGCAGCTTTGGGTCGGGAGGATTAAATACGCAGTATTTT. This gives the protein CASSFGSGGLNTQYF.

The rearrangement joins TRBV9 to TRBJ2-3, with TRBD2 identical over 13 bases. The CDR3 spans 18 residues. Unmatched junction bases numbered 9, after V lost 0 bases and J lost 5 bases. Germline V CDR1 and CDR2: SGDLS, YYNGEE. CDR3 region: CASSVGTSGGPWGDTQYF. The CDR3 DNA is TGTGCCAGCAGCGTAGGGACTAGCGGGGGCCCCTGGGGAGATACGCAGTATTTT.

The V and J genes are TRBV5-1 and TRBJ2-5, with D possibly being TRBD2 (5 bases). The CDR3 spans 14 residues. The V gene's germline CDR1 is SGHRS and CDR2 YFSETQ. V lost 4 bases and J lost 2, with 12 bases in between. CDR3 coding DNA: TGCGCCAGCAGCCCGGGCGGACTGCAAGAGACCCAGTACTTC. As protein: CASSPGGLQETQYF.

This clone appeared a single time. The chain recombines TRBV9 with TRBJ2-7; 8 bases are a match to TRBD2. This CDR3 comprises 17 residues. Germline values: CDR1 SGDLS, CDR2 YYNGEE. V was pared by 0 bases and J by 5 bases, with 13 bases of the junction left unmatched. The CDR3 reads CASSVALIREGRNEQYF. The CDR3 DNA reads TGTGCCAGCAGCGTAGCTCTTATTCGGGAGGGCCGGAACGAGCAGTACTTC.

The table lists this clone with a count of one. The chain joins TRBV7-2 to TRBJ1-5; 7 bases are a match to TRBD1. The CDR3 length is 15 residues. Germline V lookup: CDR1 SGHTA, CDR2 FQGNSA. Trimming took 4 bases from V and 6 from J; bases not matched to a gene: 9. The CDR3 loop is CASSSNRGEAQPQHF. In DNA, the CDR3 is TGTGCCAGCAGCTCCAACAGGGGAGAGGCTCAGCCCCAGCATTTT.

CDR3 coding DNA: TGTGCCAGCAGCTTGGGGGGAGGGGTCACAGATACGCAGTATTTT. Translation: CASSLGGGVTDTQYF. This rearrangement joins TRBV5-4 to TRBJ2-3; 7 bases are shared with TRBD2. V gave up 0 bases and J gave up 2 bases; unmatched junction bases: 3. The CDR3 is 15 amino acids. In germline, CDR1 is SGHNT, CDR2 YYREEE (reference sequence).

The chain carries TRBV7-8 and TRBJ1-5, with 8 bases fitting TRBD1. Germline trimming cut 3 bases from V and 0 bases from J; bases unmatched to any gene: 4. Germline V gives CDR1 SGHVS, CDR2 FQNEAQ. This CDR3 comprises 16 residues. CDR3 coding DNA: TGTGCCAGCAGCTTTGGACAGGGTAATAGCAATCAGCCCCAGCATTTT. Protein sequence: CASSFGQGNSNQPQHF.